The present TCR beta chain was sequenced within a study of control samples from healthy donors and cancer patients. Sequencing was performed with immunoSEQ multiplex PCR; in TCRdb, only in-frame clones are kept and a portion is missing. The repertoire holds roughly 24,000 clones, with approximately 78% as singletons. Germline V lookup: CDR1 LNHDA, CDR2 SQIVND (reference sequence). With 5 bases removed from V and 3 bases from J, the gap between germline ends came to 12 bases. The CDR3 covers 14 residues. The receptor's source is a man between 60 and 75 years old with colorectal cancer. Sequenced material: PBMCs. The chain joins TRBV19 to TRBJ2-3; D is ambiguous. CDR3: CASSPIGPTDTQYF. DNA for the CDR3: TGTGCCAGTAGTCCCATAGGCCCTACAGATACGCAGTATTTT.